This T cell receptor beta chain was obtained from a study of cytomegalovirus exposure and HLA in healthy donors. About the research overall: Earlier, approximately 180 million T cells were analyzed, and 90 million to 140 million unique TCR beta sequences were found among them. Broader study findings: In a later analysis, specific HLA alleles were associated with 16,000 or so TCR beta sequences at a 0.05 false discovery rate. In vitro checks showed that a few CMV-associated chains really do target CMV antigens.

Use of 60 Vbeta and 13 Jbeta primers characterized the PCR. Generated by immunoSEQ multiplex PCR, the TCRdb table keeps only in-frame clones and is missing some. The table includes 85,000 to 130,000 clones, just over 70% detected once. V lost 6 bases to trimming and J lost 2 bases, with 10 bases between them. This CDR3 region has 13 residues. Germline lookup yields CDR1 SNHLY and CDR2 FYNNEI. A few counts support this clone. Its cognate antigen is unknown. Sequenced sample: PBMCs. The J gene is TRBJ1-1, the V gene TRBV2; D uncertain. The receptor's source is a boy younger than 18 in good health and CMV-seronegative. The CDR3 here is CASRDDYNTEAFF. DNA of the CDR3: TGTGCCAGCAGAGACGACTATAACACTGAAGCTTTCTTT.